What follows are 3 T cell receptor beta chains derived from one specimen sequenced in a study of regulatory T cells in long-lasting Graves disease. Time point given: newly diagnosed GD, antithyroid drugs for less than 3 months. There was RNA extracted from PBMCs, and the TCR library was made from it. TCR beta libraries were built with iRepertoire HTBI primers and Arm-PCR of CDR3 regions. TCRdb used MiXCR to reprocess the multiplex PCR reads, holding one entry per CDR3 protein. The top ten clones hold about a fifth of a sample with around 420,000 distinct CDR3 sequences, roughly 16% of them seen once. The source material was peripheral blood mononuclear cells (PBMCs), sampled at new diagnosis, from a patient treated with antithyroid drugs. These receptor sequences come from a female donor with Graves disease.

At least ten counts were recorded for this clonotype. V and J are TRBV27 and TRBJ2-7; D unresolved. Germline values: CDR1 MNHEY, CDR2 SMNVEV (reference sequence). CDR3 length: 13 residues. The ends were cut back, 4 bases at V and 2 bases at J, with 9 bases in the middle. CDR3 nucleotide sequence: TGTGCCAGCAGTTATAAACTAACCTACGAGCAGTACTTC. This gives the protein CASSYKLTYEQYF.

In the case of this clonotype: A clone one base away is much larger, so this may be a read error. This CDR3 is missing its conserved last phenylalanine or tryptophan, likely due to a read error. The V and J genes are TRBV12-3 or TRBV12-4 and TRBJ1-2, with D possibly matching TRBD1 (5 bases). V was cut by 6 bases and J by 5 bases, with 16 bases left in between. The CDR3 sequence is 14 residues long. CDR3 amino acids: CASSPETAEYGYTL. The CDR3 DNA is TGTGCCAGCAGCCCCGAGACAGCTGAATATGGCTACACCCTC.

In this sample, this clonotype turned up a few times. The chain uses TRBV13 and TRBJ2-1; tentative D call: TRBD2 (5 bases). The CDR3 runs 16 residues. The V end lost 4 bases, the J end lost 0 bases, and 13 bases lay between the germline ends. CDR1 and CDR2 from the germline V gene are PRHDT and FYEKMQ (reference sequence). CDR3 bases: TGTGCCAGCAGCTCGAGGACTCTTAGCTCCTACAATGAGCAGTTCTTC. Encoded protein: CASSSRTLSSYNEQFF.